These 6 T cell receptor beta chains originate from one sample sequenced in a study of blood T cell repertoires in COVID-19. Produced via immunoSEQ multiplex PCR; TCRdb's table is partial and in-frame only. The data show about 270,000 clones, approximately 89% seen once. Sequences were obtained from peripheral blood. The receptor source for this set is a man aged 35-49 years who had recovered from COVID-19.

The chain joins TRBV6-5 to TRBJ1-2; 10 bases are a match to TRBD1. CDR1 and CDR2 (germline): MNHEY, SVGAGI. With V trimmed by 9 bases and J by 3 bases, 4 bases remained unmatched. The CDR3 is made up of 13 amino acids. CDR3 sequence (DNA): TGTGCCAGTAAGGGACAGGGGTACTATGGCTACACCTTC. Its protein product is CASKGQGYYGYTF.

CDR3 in amino acids: CASSQVKGSNEKLFF. DNA of the CDR3: TGTGCCAGCAGCCAGGTTAAAGGGAGCAATGAAAAACTGTTTTTT. The V call is TRBV3-1 (or the pseudogene TRBV3-2), the J call TRBJ1-4; no reliable D call. This CDR3 is built from 15 residues. V lost 3 bases, J lost 5 bases, and 13 bases lay in between. Germline CDR1 LGHDT, CDR2 YNNKEL (reference sequence).

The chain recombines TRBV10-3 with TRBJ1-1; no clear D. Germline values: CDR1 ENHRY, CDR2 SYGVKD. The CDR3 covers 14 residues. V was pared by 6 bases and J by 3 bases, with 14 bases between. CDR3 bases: TGTGCCATCAGGATGGCGGGCGGAGACACTGAAGCTTTCTTT. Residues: CAIRMAGGDTEAFF.

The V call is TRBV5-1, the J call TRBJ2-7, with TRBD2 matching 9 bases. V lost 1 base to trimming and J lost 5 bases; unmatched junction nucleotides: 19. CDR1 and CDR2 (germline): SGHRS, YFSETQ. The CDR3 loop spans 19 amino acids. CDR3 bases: TGCGCCAGCAGCTTGACTCCTCGGGGGAGGGCTAGCGGGGTCCACGAGCAGTACTTC. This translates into CASSLTPRGRASGVHEQYF.

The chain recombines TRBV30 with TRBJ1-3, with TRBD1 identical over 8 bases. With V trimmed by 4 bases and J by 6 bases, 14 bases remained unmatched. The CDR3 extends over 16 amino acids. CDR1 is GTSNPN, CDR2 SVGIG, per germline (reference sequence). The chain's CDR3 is CAWKRGQGDEENTIYF. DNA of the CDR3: TGTGCCTGGAAGCGTGGACAGGGAGACGAGGAAAACACCATATATTTT. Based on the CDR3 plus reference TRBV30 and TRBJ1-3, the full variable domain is SQTIHQWPATLVQPVGSPLSLECTVEGTSNPNLYWYRQAAGRGLQLLFYSVGIGQISSEVPQNLSASRPQDRQFILSSKKLLLSDSGFYLCAWKRGQGDEENTIYFGEGSWLTVV.

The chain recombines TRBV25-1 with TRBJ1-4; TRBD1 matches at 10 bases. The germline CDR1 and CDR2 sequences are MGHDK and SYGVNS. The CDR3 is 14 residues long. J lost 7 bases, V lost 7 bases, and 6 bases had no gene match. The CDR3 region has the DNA TGTGCCAGCAATCGGGGACAGGGGACTGAAAAACTGTTTTTT. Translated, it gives CASNRGQGTEKLFF. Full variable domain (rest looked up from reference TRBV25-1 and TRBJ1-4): EADIYQTPRYLVIGTGKKITLECSQTMGHDKMYWYQQDPGMELHLIHYSYGVNSTEKGDLSSESTVSRIRTEHFPLTLESARPSHTSQYLCASNRGQGTEKLFFGSGTQLSVL.